This T cell receptor beta chain was identified in a study of early T cells in non-severe SARS-CoV-2 infection. Overall study: Sequencing targeted bulk RNA from unsorted whole blood, leaving chains unpaired. Findings of the study overall: VDJdb-based annotation leaned toward anti-spike CD8 responses and missed private and CD4 specificities.

The V gene end was trimmed by 6 bases and the J gene end by 8 bases; junction bases not matched to a gene: 13. The CDR3 spans 16 residues. Germline V gene data show CDR1 as MNHEY and CDR2 as SVGEGT. Individual cDNA molecules carried attached unique molecular identifiers. MiXCR was run by TCRdb on the 5' RACE reads, yielding one entry per CDR3 protein. The table shows about 82,000 distinct CDR3 sequences, with about 12% occurring only once. Turning to this clonotype: Its antigen is unknown.

The clonotype originates from an adult who was a healthcare worker with PCR-confirmed SARS-CoV-2 infection or an uninfected control (not recorded which). Source material: whole blood. The chain uses TRBV6-2 or TRBV6-3 and TRBJ2-1; 10 positions agree with TRBD2. CDR3 protein: CASSLTSGGALYEQFF. In DNA form, the CDR3 reads TGTGCCAGCAGCCTCACCAGCGGGGGGGCTTTGTATGAGCAGTTCTTC.